This T cell receptor (beta chain) was captured in a study of T-cell reconstitution after alpha-beta-depleted transplantation in children. During its preparation, the TCRbeta library received unique molecular identifiers. TCRdb redid the calling of the PCR reads with MiXCR, one entry per CDR3 protein. The sample shows more than 300,000 distinct CDR3 sequences, 15% to 20% of them seen only once. CDR1 and CDR2 from the germline V gene are SQVTM and ANQGSEA. This CDR3 spans 11 amino acids. V was pared by 3 bases and J by 14 bases, with 14 bases between. The sample in question was PBMCs, mostly from graft donor cells, obtained 360 days after TCRalphabeta/CD19-depleted stem cell transplant. This TCR came from a male patient aged 2-15 years who had a stem cell transplant for acute lymphoblastic leukemia, so the T cells may come from the graft donor. This rearrangement joins TRBV29-1 to TRBJ2-1; D is possibly TRBD2 (7 bases). The CDR3, as DNA: TGCAGCGTTGACAGGGGCGGGAGAGAGTTCTTC. This codes for CSVDRGGREFF.